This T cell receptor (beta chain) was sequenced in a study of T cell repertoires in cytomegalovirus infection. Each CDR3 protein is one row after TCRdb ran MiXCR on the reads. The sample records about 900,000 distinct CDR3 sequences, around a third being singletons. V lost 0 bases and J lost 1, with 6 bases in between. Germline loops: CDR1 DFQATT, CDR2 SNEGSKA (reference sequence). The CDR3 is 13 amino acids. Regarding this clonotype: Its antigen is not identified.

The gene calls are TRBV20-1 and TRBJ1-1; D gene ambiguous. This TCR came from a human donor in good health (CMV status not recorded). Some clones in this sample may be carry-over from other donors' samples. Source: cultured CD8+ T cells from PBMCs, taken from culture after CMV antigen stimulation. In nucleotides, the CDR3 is TGCAGTGCTAGAGAGAACGGGAACACTGAAGCTTTCTTT. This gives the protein CSARENGNTEAFF.